What follows are 13 T cell receptor beta chains derived from one specimen sequenced in a study of cytomegalovirus exposure and HLA in healthy donors. The study ran its PCR with 60 Vbeta and 13 Jbeta primers. The table came from immunoSEQ multiplex PCR; TCRdb's copy has only in-frame clones and leaves some out. This table has around 160,000 clones, about 78% appearing once. Sequences were obtained from PBMCs. The receptors here all came from a male donor in good health and CMV-seronegative.

This clone was observed once. CDR3 sequence: CATKGDRKNIQYF. CDR3 in DNA: TGTGCCACCAAAGGGGACAGAAAAAACATTCAGTACTTC. V is TRBV6-1 and J is TRBJ2-4, with TRBD1 matching over 7 bases. After removal of 10 bases from V and 4 bases from J, the junction contained 7 bases not matched to a gene. This CDR3 comprises 13 residues. Germline V gene lookup returns CDR1 MNHNS and CDR2 SASEGT.

CDR3 DNA: TGCGCCAGCACGCCAACGTTCCATACAGCTAATGAAAAACTGTTTTTT. Protein: CASTPTFHTANEKLFF. This sequence joins TRBV5-1 and TRBJ1-4; D remains ambiguous. V shed 6 bases and J shed 3 bases, with 18 bases lying between them. The CDR3 totals 16 residues. Germline CDR1 and CDR2: SGHRS and YFSETQ.

This chain joins TRBV28 and TRBJ2-5; TRBD2 might be the D (6 bases). Germline V gives CDR1 MDHEN, CDR2 SYDVKM. V was pared by 2 bases and J by 11 bases, with 9 bases between. The CDR3 has 11 amino acids. In nucleotides, the CDR3 is TGTGCCAGCAGTTTACGCGGGGAGCAGTACTTC. Amino acids: CASSLRGEQYF.

The rearrangement uses TRBV5-1 and TRBJ1-2; perhaps TRBD1 as D (6 bases). CDR3 length: 14 residues. Trimming removed 0 bases at V and 8 bases at J, with 14 bases between. Germline V gives CDR1 SGHRS, CDR2 YFSETQ. Written as DNA, the CDR3 is TGCGCCAGCAGCTTGGCCCAGACAGGCCAAGGCTACACCTTC. It translates to CASSLAQTGQGYTF.

The chain carries TRBV19 and TRBJ2-2, with 8 positions matching TRBD2. Germline CDR1 is LNHDA and CDR2 is SQIVND (reference sequence). With 3 bases clipped from V and 1 base from J, the junction kept 16 bases outside the gene matches. The CDR3 runs to 20 residues. The CDR3 DNA sequence: TGTGCCAGTAGTATTGAGGGACTTGTAGGGCTAGCGGGGAACACCGGGGAGCTGTTTTTT. Translated: CASSIEGLVGLAGNTGELFF.

The V and J genes are TRBV6-1 and TRBJ2-7; TRBD2 aligns across 8 bases. Per the germline V gene, CDR1 is MNHNS and CDR2 is SASEGT. This CDR3 has 14 residues. The trim removed 5 bases at V and 4 bases at J, leaving 7 bases unmatched. The CDR3 DNA reads as TGTGCCAGCAGTCGGGGACTAGAGTCTTACGAGCAGTACTTC. Its protein is CASSRGLESYEQYF.

This chain uses TRBV11-2 with TRBJ2-7, with TRBD2 matching 13 bases. Germline-derived CDR1 and CDR2 are SGHAT and FQNNGV. J was trimmed by 3 bases and V by 2 bases; bases with no gene match: 1. There are 15 residues in the CDR3. The CDR3 sequence: CASSLRTSGGYEQYF. CDR3 in DNA: TGTGCCAGCAGCTTAAGGACTAGCGGGGGCTACGAGCAGTACTTC. Full variable domain (missing parts from reference TRBV11-2 and TRBJ2-7): EAGVAQSPRYKIIEKRQSVAFWCNPISGHATLYWYQQILGQGPKLLIQFQNNGVVDDSQLPKDRFSAERLKGVDSTLKIQPAKLEDSAVYLCASSLRTSGGYEQYFGPGTRLTVT.

The chain combines TRBV5-1 with TRBJ2-7; TRBD1 aligns across 7 bases. Germline V lookup: CDR1 SGHRS, CDR2 YFSETQ. The CDR3 consists of 12 residues. With 4 bases clipped from V and 6 bases from J, the junction kept 4 bases outside the gene matches. CDR3 in amino acids: CASSTTGIEQYF. The CDR3 nucleotides read TGCGCCAGCAGCACGACAGGGATCGAGCAGTACTTC.

The chain is built from TRBV7-8 and TRBJ2-2; D is undetermined. Trimming shortened V by 1 base and J by 2 bases, and 8 bases separated the two germline ends. The length of the CDR3 is 15 residues. From germline, CDR1 is SGHVS and CDR2 FQNEAQ. The CDR3 nucleotides read TGTGCCAGCAGCTTAGGATTGAGAAACACCGGGGAGCTGTTTTTT. This encodes CASSLGLRNTGELFF.

The chain combines TRBV11-2 with TRBJ2-7, with TRBD2 identical over 15 bases. The CDR3 is 15 residues long. J was trimmed by 6 bases and V by 5 bases; bases with no gene match: 5. Germline values: CDR1 SGHAT, CDR2 FQNNGV. In nucleotides, the CDR3 is TGTGCCAGCAGCCCAGGACTAGCGGGGGGGCGCGAGCAGTACTTC. As protein: CASSPGLAGGREQYF.

J is TRBJ2-3 and V is TRBV11-1, with D tentatively TRBD2 (5 bases). From germline, CDR1 is SGHAT and CDR2 FQDESV (reference sequence). The CDR3 runs 14 residues. V was clipped by 5 bases and J by 2 bases, with 11 bases between them. CDR3 coding DNA: TGTGCCAGCAGCCCGGATGACTACACAGATACGCAGTATTTT. This sequence encodes CASSPDDYTDTQYF.

This clone was counted between two and nine times. The chain carries TRBV10-2 and TRBJ2-2; 7 bases match TRBD1. After removal of 1 base from V and 4 bases from J, the junction contained 3 bases not matched to a gene. The germline gives CDR1 WSHSY, CDR2 SAAADI. This CDR3 is 15 amino acids long. The CDR3 DNA reads as TGCGCCAGCAGTGAGTTTGCAGGGGGCACCGGGGAGCTGTTTTTT. It translates to CASSEFAGGTGELFF.

In DNA, the CDR3 is TGCGCCAGCAGCTACTTTGACAGGACCCACGAGCAGTACTTC. Its protein product is CASSYFDRTHEQYF. The chain couples TRBV5-1 to TRBJ2-5; TRBD1 might be the D (6 bases). Near its end, the DNA agrees better with TRBJ2-7, so the J call may be wrong. From germline, CDR1 is SGHRS and CDR2 YFSETQ. This CDR3 has 14 amino acids.